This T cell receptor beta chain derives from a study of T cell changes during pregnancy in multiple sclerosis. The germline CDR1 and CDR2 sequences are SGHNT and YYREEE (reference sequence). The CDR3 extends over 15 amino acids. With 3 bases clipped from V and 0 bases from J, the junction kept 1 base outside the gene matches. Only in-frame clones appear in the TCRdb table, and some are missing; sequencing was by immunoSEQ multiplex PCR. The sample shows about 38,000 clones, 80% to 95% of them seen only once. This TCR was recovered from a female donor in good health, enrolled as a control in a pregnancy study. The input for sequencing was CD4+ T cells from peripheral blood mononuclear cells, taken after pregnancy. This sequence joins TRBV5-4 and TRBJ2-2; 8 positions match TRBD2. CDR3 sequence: CASSSGGANTGELFF. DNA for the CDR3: TGTGCCAGCAGCTCGGGGGGGGCGAACACCGGGGAGCTGTTTTTT.